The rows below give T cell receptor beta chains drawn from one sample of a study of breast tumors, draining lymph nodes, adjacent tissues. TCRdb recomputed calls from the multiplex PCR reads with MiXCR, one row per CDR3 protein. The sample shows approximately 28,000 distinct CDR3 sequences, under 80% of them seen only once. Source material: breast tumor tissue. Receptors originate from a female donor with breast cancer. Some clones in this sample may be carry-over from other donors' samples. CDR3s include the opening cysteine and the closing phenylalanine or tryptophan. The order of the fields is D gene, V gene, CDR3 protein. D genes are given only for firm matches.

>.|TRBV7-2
CASSQNLLATDTQYF
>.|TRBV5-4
CASSRTGDPEAFF
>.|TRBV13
CASSSLQTPYEQYF
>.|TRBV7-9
CASSSDYEQYF
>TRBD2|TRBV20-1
CSAMWTSGSSGQYF
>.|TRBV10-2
CASSGAETEVNYGYTF
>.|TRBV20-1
CSARRYLYNSPPHF
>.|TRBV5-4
CASSLGARKDPPLHF
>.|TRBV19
CASNGAYGHTF
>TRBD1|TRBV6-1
CASGEALDREKLFF
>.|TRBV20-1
CSTRVGSNRVFNEQYF
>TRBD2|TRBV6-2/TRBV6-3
CASSGGGAPYNEQFF
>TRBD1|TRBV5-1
CASSPQGANEKLFF
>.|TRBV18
CASSPISGANVLTF
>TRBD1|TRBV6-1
CASRRTGDLGEQYF
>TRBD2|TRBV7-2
CASSLAGTSGGPNTGELFF
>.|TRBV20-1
CSARGPGRSPSTEYYNEQFF
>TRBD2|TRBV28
CASTPAAGLAGGVIGELFF
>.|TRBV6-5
CASSPSGGFGQNSNQPQHF
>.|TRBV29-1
CSVGQQVGELFF
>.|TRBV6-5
CASSYKGGYTF
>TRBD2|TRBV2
CASSDPAGDNEQFF
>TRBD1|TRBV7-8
CASSTDRPTYEQYF
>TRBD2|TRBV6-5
CASSHSGLARASTDTQYF
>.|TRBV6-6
CASTNGGYNSPLHF
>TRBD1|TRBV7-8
CASSRWDRGSGNTIYF
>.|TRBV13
CASSLQGAGSGNTIYF
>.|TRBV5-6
CASSKDVGTLYGYTF
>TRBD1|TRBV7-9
CASSLVAGQGNEQFF
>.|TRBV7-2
CASSPFYSGADALTF
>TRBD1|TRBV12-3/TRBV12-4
CASSPRGTGDSPLHF
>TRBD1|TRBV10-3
CAISESTGEEFGYTF
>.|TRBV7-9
CASSLGPDVGELYF
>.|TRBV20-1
CSATATARETQYF
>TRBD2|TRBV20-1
CSAELAGTDTQYF
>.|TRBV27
CASSFRFPYEQYF
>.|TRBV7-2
CASSSLVYSNQPQHF
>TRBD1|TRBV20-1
CSAWDSSSYTSPLHF
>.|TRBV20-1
CSAPGQSTDTQYF
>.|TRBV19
CASSERQGSYNSPHHF
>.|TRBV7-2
CASSFYYSGEREQYF
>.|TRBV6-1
CASSDSDRSNYGYTF
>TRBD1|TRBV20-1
CSALDRPRGYTQYF
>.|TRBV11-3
CASSLGVDYEQYF
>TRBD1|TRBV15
CATSRAHTGQQNTIYF
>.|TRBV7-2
CASSLELQGGYNEQFF
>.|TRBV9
CASSVVGSTDTQSF
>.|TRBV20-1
CSARVVGITGGYGYTF